Reported below is one T cell receptor (beta chain). Its antigen remains unknown. This specimen comes from a study of T cells in Graves' hyperthyroidism and ophthalmopathy. The study's findings and limits: Most thyroid clonotypes expanded above 0.001 appeared in blood too.

Trimming removed 1 base from V and 10 bases from J; junction bases left unmatched: 3. The CDR3 is 14 amino acids. In germline, CDR1 is SGDLS, CDR2 YYNGEE. Diagnoses were made from clinical symptoms, serum measures (thyroxine and TRAb), thyroid ultrasound and orbital computed tomography. Amplified regions were TCR beta CDR3 sequences from RNA transcripts. The HTBI primer set was used in a first-round RT-PCR of the TCR CDR3. TCRdb reanalysed the multiplex PCR reads using MiXCR and keeps one entry per CDR3 protein. The repertoire has some 530,000 distinct CDR3 sequences, under 25% of them found once; the top ten carry 45% to 55%.

J is TRBJ2-1 and V is TRBV9; 12 bases line up with TRBD2. This TCR was sampled from a woman in her sixties or seventies with Graves' ophthalmopathy. Sample: blood. The CDR3 is CASSVPTSGGEQFF. The CDR3 DNA is TGTGCCAGCAGCGTACCCACTAGCGGGGGGGAGCAGTTCTTC.